The clone carrying this T cell receptor (beta chain) has a handful of counts. Its antigen is unknown. The data belong to a study of T-cell memory formation after mild COVID-19. For the study at large: TCR clusters were largely donor specific. Study results and caveats: Contracting clones from day 15 to 85 showed balanced CD4/CD8; later expanders favored CD4+.

Constant-segment-primed 5'RACE gave TCR alpha and TCR beta cDNA libraries with sample barcodes and UMIs. TCRdb recomputed calls from the 5' RACE reads with MiXCR, one row per CDR3 protein. The profile shows about 350,000 distinct CDR3 sequences, about 13% of them singletons. The sequencing input was PBMCs or a T cell subset sorted from them (not recorded which). The receptor's source is a man between 18 and 35 years old who had mild COVID-19 (a few samples of this study predate the infection). Cell type and time point are not known.

In DNA form, the CDR3 reads TGCGCCAGCAGCTTGGATCTTGACGAGCAGTACTTC. Translated, it gives CASSLDLDEQYF. V gene TRBV5-1 combines with J gene TRBJ2-7; D call uncertain. Germline V lookup: CDR1 SGHRS, CDR2 YFSETQ. The CDR3 sequence is 12 residues long. The ends were cut back, 0 bases at V and 5 bases at J, with 6 bases in the middle.